This TCR beta chain was obtained from a study of cytomegalovirus exposure and HLA in healthy donors. Vbeta (60) and Jbeta (13) primers were used in the PCR. Data came from immunoSEQ multiplex PCR; TCRdb stores just in-frame clones and leaves some out. The table records about 180,000 clones, 80% of them present only once. Looked up from germline, CDR1 is MNHEY and CDR2 is SMNVEV (reference sequence). This CDR3 has 19 residues. J was trimmed by 4 bases and V by 9 bases; bases with no gene match: 25. This receptor was obtained from a woman aged 30 to 39 in good health and CMV-seronegative. The genes are TRBV27 and TRBJ2-7; 9 positions match TRBD2. Sequencing was carried out using PBMCs. The CDR3 DNA reads TGTGCCAGTCTCCTTATCCCACTAGCGGGCGTAATCTTTGGATACGAGCAGTACTTC. It yields the protein CASLLIPLAGVIFGYEQYF.